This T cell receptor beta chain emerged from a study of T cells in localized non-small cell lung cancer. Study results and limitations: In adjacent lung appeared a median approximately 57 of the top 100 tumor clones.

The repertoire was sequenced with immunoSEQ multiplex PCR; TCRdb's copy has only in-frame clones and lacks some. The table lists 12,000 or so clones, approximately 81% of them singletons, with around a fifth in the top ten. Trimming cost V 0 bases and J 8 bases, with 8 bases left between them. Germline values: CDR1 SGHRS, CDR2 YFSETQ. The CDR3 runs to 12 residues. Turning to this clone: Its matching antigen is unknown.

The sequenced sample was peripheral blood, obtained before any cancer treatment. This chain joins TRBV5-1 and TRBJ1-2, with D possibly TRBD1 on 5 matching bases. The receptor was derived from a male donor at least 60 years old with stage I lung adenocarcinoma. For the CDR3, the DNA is TGCGCCAGCAGCTTGGACAGGAGGGGCTACACCTTC. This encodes CASSLDRRGYTF.